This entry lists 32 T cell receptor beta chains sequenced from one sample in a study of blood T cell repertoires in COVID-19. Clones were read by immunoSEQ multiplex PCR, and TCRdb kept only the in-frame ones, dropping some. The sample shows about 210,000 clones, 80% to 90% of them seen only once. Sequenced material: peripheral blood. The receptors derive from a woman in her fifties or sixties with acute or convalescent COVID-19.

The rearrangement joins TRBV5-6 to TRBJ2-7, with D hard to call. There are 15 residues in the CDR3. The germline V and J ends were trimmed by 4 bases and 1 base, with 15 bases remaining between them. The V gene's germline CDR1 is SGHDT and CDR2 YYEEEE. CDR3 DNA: TGTGCCAGCAGCCCTGCTAGGTTTTGGTCCTACGAGCAGTACTTC. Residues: CASSPARFWSYEQYF. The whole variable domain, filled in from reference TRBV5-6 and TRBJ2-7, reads DAGVTQSPTHLIKTRGQQVTLRCSPKSGHDTVSWYQQALGQGPQFIFQYYEEEERQRGNFPDRFSGHQFPNYSSELNVNALLLGDSALYLCASSPARFWSYEQYFGPGTRLTVT.

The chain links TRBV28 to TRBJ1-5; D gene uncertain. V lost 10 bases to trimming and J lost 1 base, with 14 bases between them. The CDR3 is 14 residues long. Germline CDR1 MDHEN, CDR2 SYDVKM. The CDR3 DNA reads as TGTGCCAACCAATCGAGGGCAAGCAATCAGCCCCAGCATTTT. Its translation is CANQSRASNQPQHF.

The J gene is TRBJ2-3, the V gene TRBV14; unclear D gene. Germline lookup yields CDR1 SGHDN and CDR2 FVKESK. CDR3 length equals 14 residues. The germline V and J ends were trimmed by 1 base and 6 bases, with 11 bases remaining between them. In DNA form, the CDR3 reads TGTGCCAGCAGCCAAGTTCCGGTTTCGGATACGCAGTATTTT. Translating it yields CASSQVPVSDTQYF.

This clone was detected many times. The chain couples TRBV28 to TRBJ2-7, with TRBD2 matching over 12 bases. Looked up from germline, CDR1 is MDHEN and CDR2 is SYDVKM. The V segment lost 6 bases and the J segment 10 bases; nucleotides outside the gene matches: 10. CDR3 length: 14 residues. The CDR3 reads CASSTRTSGDLQYF. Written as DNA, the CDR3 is TGTGCCAGCAGCACCCGGACTAGCGGGGACCTTCAGTACTTC.

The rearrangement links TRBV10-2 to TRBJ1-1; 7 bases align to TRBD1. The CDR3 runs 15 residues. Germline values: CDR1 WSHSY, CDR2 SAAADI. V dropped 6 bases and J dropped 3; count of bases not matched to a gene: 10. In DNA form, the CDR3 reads TGCGCCAGCAGGACAGGGTATGGGTGGGACACTGAAGCTTTCTTT. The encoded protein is CASRTGYGWDTEAFF.

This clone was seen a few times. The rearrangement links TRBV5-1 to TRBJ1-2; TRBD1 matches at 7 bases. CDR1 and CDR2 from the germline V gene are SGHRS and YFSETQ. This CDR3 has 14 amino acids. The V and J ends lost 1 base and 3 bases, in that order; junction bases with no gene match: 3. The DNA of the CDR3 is TGCGCCAGCAGCTTGTGGACAGGAGACTATGGCTACACCTTC. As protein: CASSLWTGDYGYTF.

CDR3 in amino acids: CAISVIGQGDTGELFF. The CDR3 nucleotides are TGTGCCATCAGTGTGATTGGACAGGGAGACACCGGGGAGCTGTTTTTT. The chain combines TRBV10-3 with TRBJ2-2; 8 bases fit TRBD1. The CDR3 has 16 residues. Trimming cost V 4 bases and J 3 bases; bases outside gene matches: 7. Germline assignment: CDR1 ENHRY and CDR2 SYGVKD.

The CDR3 DNA reads TGCAGTGCCAGTCCTAGCGGGAGTTCTTACAATGAGCAGTTCTTC. Protein product: CSASPSGSSYNEQFF. The chain uses TRBV20-1 and TRBJ2-1; 10 bases match TRBD2. There are 15 residues in the CDR3. Per germline, CDR1 DFQATT and CDR2 SNEGSKA (reference sequence). V shed 6 bases, J shed 4 bases, and the junction held 9 bases outside the gene matches.

The CDR3 protein is CAWSVVAGPNEQFF. The CDR3 DNA reads as TGTGCCTGGAGTGTAGTAGCGGGACCTAATGAGCAGTTCTTC. This chain joins TRBV30 and TRBJ2-1; 8 nucleotides line up with TRBD2. Trimming cost V 0 bases and J 7 bases; bases outside gene matches: 5. The CDR3 loop spans 14 amino acids. From germline, CDR1 is GTSNPN and CDR2 SVGIG (reference sequence).

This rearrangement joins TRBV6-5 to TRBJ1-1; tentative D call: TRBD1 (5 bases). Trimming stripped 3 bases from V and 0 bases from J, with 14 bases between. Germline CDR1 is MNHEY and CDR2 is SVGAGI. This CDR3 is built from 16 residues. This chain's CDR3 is CASSYRKGYMNTEAFF. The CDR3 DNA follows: TGTGCCAGCAGTTATCGGAAGGGGTACATGAACACTGAAGCTTTCTTT.

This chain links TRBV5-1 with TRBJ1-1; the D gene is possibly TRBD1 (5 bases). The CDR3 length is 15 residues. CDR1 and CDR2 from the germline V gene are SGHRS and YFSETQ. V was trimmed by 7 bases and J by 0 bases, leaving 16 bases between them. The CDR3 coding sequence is TGCGCCAGCGGTCCGACAGTTACCATGAACACTGAAGCTTTCTTT. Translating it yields CASGPTVTMNTEAFF.

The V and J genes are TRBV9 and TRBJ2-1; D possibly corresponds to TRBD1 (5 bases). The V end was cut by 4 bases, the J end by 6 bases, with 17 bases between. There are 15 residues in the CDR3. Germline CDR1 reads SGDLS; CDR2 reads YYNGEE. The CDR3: CASSPRQGTTNEQFF. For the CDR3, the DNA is TGTGCCAGCAGCCCCCGTCAGGGAACTACCAATGAGCAGTTCTTC. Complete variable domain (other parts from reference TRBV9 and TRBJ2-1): DSGVTQTPKHLITATGQRVTLRCSPRSGDLSVYWYQQSLDQGLQFLIQYYNGEERAKGNILERFSAQQFPDLHSELNLSSLELGDSALYFCASSPRQGTTNEQFFGPGTRLTVL.

The CDR3 nucleotides read TGTGCCAGCAGCCGGTTCGGGGGAGCGGCAGATACGCAGTATTTT. Its translation: CASSRFGGAADTQYF. The V call is TRBV5-5, the J call TRBJ2-3; a weak D match, TRBD2 (6 bases). Germline CDR1 and CDR2: SGHKS and YYEKEE (reference sequence). The ends were cut back, 4 bases at V and 4 bases at J, with 16 bases in the middle. This CDR3 is built from 15 residues.

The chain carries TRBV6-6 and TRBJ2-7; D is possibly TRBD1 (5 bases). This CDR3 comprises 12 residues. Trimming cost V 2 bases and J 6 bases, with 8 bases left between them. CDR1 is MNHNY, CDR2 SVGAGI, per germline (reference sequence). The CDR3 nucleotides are TGTGCCAGCAGTTACCTAGGGGCCGAGCAGTACTTC. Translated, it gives CASSYLGAEQYF.

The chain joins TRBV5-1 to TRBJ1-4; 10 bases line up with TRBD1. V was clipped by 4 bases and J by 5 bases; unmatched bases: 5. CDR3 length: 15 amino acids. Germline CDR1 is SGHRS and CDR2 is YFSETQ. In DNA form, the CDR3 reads TGCGCCAGCAGCCCGGGGACAGGGGTAAATGAAAAACTGTTTTTT. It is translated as CASSPGTGVNEKLFF.

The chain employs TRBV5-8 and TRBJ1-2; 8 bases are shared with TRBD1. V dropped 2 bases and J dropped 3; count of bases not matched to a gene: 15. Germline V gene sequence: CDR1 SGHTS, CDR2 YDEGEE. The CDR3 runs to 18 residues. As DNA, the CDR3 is TGTGCCAGCAGCTTCGGGACAGGACGGATTCAGTGGGACTATGGCTACACCTTC. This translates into CASSFGTGRIQWDYGYTF.

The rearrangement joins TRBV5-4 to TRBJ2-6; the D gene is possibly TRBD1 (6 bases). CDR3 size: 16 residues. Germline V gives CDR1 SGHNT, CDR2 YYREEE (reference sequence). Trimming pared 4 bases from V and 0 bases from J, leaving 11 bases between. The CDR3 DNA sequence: TGTGCCAGCAGCACAGGGACACCCTCTGGGGCCAACGTCCTGACTTTC. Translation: CASSTGTPSGANVLTF. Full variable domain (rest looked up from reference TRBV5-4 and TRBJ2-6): ETGVTQSPTHLIKTRGQQVTLRCSSQSGHNTVSWYQQALGQGPQFIFQYYREEENGRGNFPPRFSGLQFPNYSSELNVNALELDDSALYLCASSTGTPSGANVLTFGAGSRLTVL.

The CDR3 DNA is TGTGCCAGCAGCTCGCCGACAGGGTCACAGGAGACCCAGTACTTC. Its translation is CASSSPTGSQETQYF. The chain recombines TRBV7-9 with TRBJ2-5; the match to TRBD1 covers 7 bases. Germline loops: CDR1 SEHNR, CDR2 FQNEAQ (reference sequence). The CDR3 length is 15 residues. J lost 5 bases, V lost 4 bases, and 10 bases had no gene match.

CDR3 bases: TGTGCCAGTAGTATAATGGCTAGCGGGAAGTCCTACAATGAGCAGTTCTTC. Translation gives CASSIMASGKSYNEQFF. The chain links TRBV19 to TRBJ2-1; TRBD2 matches 9 bases. J gave up 1 base and V 2 bases, and 6 bases lay outside the gene matches. The CDR3 spans 17 residues. Per germline, CDR1 LNHDA and CDR2 SQIVND (reference sequence).

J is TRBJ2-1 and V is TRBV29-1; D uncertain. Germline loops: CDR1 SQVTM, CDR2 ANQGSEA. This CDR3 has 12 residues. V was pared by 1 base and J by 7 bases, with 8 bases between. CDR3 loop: CSVEGLSNEQFF. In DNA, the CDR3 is TGCAGCGTTGAAGGTCTATCGAATGAGCAGTTCTTC.

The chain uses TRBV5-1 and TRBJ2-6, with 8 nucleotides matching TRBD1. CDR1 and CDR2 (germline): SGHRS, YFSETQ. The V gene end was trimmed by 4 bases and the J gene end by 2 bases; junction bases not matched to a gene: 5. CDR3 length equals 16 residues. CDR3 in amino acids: CASSRGQGPGANVLTF. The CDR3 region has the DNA TGCGCCAGCAGCCGAGGACAGGGACCTGGGGCCAACGTCCTGACTTTC. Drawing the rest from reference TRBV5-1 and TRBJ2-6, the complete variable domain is KAGVTQTPRYLIKTRGQQVTLSCSPISGHRSVSWYQQTPGQGLQFLFEYFSETQRNKGNFPGRFSGRQFSNSRSEMNVSTLELGDSALYLCASSRGQGPGANVLTFGAGSRLTVL.

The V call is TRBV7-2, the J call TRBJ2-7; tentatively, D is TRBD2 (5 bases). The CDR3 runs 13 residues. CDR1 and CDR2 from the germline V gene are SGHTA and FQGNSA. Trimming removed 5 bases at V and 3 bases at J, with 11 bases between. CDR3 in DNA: TGTGCCAGCAGCGCGGGCCCCAGCTACGAGCAGTACTTC. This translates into CASSAGPSYEQYF.

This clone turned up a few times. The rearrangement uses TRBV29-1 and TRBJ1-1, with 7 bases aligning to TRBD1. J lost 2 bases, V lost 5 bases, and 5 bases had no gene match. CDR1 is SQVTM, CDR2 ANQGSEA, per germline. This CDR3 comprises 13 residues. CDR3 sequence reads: CSVLDRANTEAFF. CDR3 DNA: TGCAGCGTTCTAGACAGGGCAAACACTGAAGCTTTCTTT.

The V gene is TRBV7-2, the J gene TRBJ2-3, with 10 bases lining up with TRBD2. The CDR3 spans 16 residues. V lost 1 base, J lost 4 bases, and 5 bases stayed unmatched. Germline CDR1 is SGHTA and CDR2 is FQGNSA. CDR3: CASSLDASGSSDTQYF. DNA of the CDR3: TGTGCCAGCAGCTTAGATGCTAGCGGGAGTTCAGATACGCAGTATTTT.

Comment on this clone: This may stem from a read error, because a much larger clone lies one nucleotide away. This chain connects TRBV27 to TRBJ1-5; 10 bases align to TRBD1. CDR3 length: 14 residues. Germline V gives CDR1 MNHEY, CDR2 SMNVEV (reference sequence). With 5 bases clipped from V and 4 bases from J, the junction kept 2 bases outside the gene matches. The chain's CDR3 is CASSGTGENQPQHF. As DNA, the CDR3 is TGTGCCAGCAGTGGGACAGGGGAAAATCAGCCCCAGCATTTT.

CDR3 residues: CASSVAQGGSPLHF. In nucleotides, the CDR3 is TGTGCCAGCAGCGTAGCCCAAGGGGGTTCACCCCTCCACTTT. The chain couples TRBV9 to TRBJ1-6; a weak D match, TRBD1 (6 bases). CDR3 size: 14 residues. The germline V and J ends were trimmed by 0 bases and 9 bases, with 10 bases remaining between them. CDR1 and CDR2 from the germline V gene are SGDLS and YYNGEE.

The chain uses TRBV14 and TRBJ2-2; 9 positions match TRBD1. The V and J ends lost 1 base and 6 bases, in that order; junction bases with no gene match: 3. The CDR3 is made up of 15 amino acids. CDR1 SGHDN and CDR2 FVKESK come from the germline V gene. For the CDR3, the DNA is TGTGCCAGCAGCCAAGCCGGGACAGGGCCCGGGGAGCTGTTTTTT. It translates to CASSQAGTGPGELFF.

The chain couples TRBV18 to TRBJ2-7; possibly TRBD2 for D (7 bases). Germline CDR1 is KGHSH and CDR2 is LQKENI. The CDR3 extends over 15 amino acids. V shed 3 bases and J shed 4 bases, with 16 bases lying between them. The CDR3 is CASSPGGLRGYEQYF. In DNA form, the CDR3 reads TGTGCCAGCTCACCCGGGGGACTAAGGGGGTACGAGCAGTACTTC. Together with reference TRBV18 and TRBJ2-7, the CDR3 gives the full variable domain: NAGVMQNPRHLVRRRGQEARLRCSPMKGHSHVYWYRQLPEEGLKFMVYLQKENIIDESGMPKERFSAEFPKEGPSILRIQQVVRGDSAAYFCASSPGGLRGYEQYFGPGTRLTVT.

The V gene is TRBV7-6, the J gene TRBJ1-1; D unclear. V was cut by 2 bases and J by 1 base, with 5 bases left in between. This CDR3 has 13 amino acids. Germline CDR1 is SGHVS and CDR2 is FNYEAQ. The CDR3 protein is CASSLRGNTEAFF. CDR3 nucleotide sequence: TGTGCCAGCAGCTTACGGGGGAACACTGAAGCTTTCTTT.

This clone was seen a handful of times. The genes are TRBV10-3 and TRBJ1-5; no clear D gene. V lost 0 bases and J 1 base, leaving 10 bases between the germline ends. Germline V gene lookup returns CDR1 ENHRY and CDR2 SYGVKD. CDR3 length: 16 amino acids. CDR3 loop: CAISESHGVSNQPQHF. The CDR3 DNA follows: TGTGCCATCAGTGAGTCACATGGAGTAAGCAATCAGCCCCAGCATTTT.

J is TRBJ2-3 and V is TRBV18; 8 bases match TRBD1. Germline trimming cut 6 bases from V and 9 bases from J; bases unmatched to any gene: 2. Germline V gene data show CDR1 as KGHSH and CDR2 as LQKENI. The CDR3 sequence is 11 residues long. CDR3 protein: CASSTGVTQYF. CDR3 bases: TGTGCCAGCTCGACAGGGGTGACGCAGTATTTT.

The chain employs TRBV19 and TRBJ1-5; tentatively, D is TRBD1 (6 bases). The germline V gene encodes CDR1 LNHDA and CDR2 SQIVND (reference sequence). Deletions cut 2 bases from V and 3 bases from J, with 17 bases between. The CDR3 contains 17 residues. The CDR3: CASSIRGQVRHNQPQHF. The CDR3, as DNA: TGTGCCAGTAGTATAAGGGGACAAGTCCGCCACAATCAGCCCCAGCATTTT.